This TCR beta chain appears in the sequencing data of a study of radiotherapy plus CTLA-4 blockade in lung cancer. Data came from immunoSEQ multiplex PCR; TCRdb stores just in-frame clones and leaves some out. The sample yields tens of thousands of clones, roughly four fifths seen once. Ipilimumab CTLA-4 blockade and focal radiation were given to patients with chemo-refractory metastatic non-small-cell lung cancer. This CDR3 comprises 17 residues. Germline-derived CDR1 and CDR2 are SGHVS and FNYEAQ. With V trimmed by 0 bases and J by 6 bases, 11 bases remained unmatched. Sequenced here: peripheral blood, sampled from a patient treated with radiotherapy plus ipilimumab. The TCR sequence derives from a human donor with non-small cell lung cancer whose response to radiotherapy plus ipilimumab could not be evaluated. Some clones in this sample may be carry-over from other donors' samples. The rearrangement joins TRBV7-6 to TRBJ2-5; 9 positions match TRBD1. The CDR3, as DNA: TGTGCCAGCAGCTTAGCAGTAGGAGGGACAGGGCGGCAGACCCAGTACTTC. This translates into CASSLAVGGTGRQTQYF.